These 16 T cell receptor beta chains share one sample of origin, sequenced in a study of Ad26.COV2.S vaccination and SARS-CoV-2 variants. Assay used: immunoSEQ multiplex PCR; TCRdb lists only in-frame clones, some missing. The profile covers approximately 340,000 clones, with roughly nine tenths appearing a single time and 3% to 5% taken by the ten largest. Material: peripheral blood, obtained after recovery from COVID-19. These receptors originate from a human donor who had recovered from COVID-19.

CDR3 in amino acids: CASSPGWENTEAFF. CDR3 coding DNA: TGTGCCAGCAGCCCCGGTTGGGAGAACACTGAAGCTTTCTTT. This sequence joins TRBV6-5 and TRBJ1-1; D is ambiguous. V lost 6 bases and J lost 1, with 12 bases in between. The V gene's germline CDR1 is MNHEY and CDR2 SVGAGI. The CDR3 runs to 14 residues.

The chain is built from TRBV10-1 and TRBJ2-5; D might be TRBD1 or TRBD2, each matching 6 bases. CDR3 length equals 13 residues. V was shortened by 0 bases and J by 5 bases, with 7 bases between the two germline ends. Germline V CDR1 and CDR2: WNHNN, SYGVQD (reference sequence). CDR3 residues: CASSESGGETQYF. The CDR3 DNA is TGCGCCAGCAGTGAGTCCGGGGGCGAGACCCAGTACTTC.

CDR3 amino acids: CASSQGTHQPQHF. Written as DNA, the CDR3 is TGCGCCAGCAGCCAAGGAACACATCAGCCCCAGCATTTT. The rearrangement uses TRBV4-3 and TRBJ1-5, with D unresolved. Trimming stripped 1 base from V and 5 bases from J, with 6 bases between. Germline values: CDR1 LGHNA, CDR2 YSLEER. The CDR3 contains 13 residues.

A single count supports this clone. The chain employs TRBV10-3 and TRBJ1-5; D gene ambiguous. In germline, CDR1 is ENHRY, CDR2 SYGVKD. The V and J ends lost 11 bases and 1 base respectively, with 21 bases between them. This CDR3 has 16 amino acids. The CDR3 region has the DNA TGTGCCTCATCCTTTTCGCTCGGACCGAGCAATCAGCCCCAGCATTTT. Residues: CASSFSLGPSNQPQHF.

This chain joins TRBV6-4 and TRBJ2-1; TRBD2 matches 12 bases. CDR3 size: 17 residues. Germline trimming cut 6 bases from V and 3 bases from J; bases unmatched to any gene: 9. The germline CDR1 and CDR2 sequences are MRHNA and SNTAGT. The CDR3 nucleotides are TGTGCCAGCAGCGCAACTAGCGGGGGGTCCCTCTACAATGAGCAGTTCTTC. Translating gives CASSATSGGSLYNEQFF.

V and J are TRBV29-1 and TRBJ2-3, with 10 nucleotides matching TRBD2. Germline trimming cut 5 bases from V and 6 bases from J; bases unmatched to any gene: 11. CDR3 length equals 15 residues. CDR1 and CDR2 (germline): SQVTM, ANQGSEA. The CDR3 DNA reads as TGCAGCGTTACCCCTAGCGGGGGCGGCTCGGATACGCAGTATTTT. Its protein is CSVTPSGGGSDTQYF.

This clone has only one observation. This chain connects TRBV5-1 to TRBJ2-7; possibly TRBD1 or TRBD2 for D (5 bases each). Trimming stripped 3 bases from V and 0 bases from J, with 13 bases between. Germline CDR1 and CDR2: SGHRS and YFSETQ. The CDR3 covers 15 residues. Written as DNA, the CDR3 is TGCGCCAGCAGCTCCCCGGGGACCCTCTCCTACGAGCAGTACTTC. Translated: CASSSPGTLSYEQYF.

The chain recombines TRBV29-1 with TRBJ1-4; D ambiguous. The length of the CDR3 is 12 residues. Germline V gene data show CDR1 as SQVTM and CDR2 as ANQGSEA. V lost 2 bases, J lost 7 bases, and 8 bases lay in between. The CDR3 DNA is TGCAGCGTTGAAATGGCCGCTGAAAAACTGTTTTTT. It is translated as CSVEMAAEKLFF.

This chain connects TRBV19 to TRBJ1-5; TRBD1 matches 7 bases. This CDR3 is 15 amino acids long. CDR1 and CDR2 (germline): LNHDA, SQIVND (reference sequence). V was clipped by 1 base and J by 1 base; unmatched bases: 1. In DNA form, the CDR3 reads TGTGCCAGTAGTATAGGAGGGGGCAGCAATCAGCCCCAGCATTTT. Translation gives CASSIGGGSNQPQHF.

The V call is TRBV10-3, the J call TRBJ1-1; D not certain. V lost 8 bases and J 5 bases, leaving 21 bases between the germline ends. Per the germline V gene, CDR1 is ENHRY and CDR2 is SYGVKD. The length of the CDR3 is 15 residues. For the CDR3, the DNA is TGTGCCATCGTCTCAGCAGCCGGGATGGTAACTGAAGCTTTCTTT. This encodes CAIVSAAGMVTEAFF.

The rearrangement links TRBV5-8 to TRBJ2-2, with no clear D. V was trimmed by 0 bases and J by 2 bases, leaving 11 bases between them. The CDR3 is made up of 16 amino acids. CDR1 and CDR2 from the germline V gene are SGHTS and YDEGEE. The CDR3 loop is CASSLAAGPNTGELFF. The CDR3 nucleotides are TGTGCCAGCAGCTTGGCCGCAGGTCCTAACACCGGGGAGCTGTTTTTT.

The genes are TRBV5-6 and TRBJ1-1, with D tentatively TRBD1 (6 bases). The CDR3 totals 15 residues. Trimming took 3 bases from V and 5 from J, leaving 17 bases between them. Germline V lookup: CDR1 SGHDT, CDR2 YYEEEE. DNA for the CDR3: TGTGCCAGCAGCTGGGGGTGGCTAGGGGGAACTGAAGCTTTCTTT. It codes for CASSWGWLGGTEAFF.

CDR3 nucleotide sequence: TGTGCCAGCAGTGACTCGAACCGGGACTACAATGAGCAGTTCTTC. It yields the protein CASSDSNRDYNEQFF. V gene TRBV6-4 combines with J gene TRBJ2-1; a possible D gene is TRBD2 (5 bases). Trimming left V 0 bases short and J 3 bases short, with 9 bases between. This CDR3 contains 15 residues. The germline V gene encodes CDR1 MRHNA and CDR2 SNTAGT.

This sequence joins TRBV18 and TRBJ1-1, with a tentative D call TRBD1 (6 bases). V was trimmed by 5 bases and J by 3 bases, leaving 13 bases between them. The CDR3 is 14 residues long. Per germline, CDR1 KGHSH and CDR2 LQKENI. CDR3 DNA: TGTGCCAGCTCATTCAGACAGGACTACACTGAAGCTTTCTTT. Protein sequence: CASSFRQDYTEAFF. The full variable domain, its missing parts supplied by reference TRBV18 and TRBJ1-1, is NAGVMQNPRHLVRRRGQEARLRCSPMKGHSHVYWYRQLPEEGLKFMVYLQKENIIDESGMPKERFSAEFPKEGPSILRIQQVVRGDSAAYFCASSFRQDYTEAFFGQGTRLTVV.

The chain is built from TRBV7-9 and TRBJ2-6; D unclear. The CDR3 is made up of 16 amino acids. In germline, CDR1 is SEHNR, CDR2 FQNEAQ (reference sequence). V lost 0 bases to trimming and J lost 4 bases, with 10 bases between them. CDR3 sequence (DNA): TGTGCCAGCAGCTTAGCCCCCCCGTCCGGGGCCAACGTCCTGACTTTC. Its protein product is CASSLAPPSGANVLTF.

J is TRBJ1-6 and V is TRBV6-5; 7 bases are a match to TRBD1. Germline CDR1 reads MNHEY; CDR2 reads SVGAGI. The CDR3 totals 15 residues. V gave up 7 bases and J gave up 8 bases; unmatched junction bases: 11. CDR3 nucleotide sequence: TGTGCCAGCACCAGGGGGGGGTTAGTAGATTCACCCCTCCACTTT. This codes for CASTRGGLVDSPLHF.